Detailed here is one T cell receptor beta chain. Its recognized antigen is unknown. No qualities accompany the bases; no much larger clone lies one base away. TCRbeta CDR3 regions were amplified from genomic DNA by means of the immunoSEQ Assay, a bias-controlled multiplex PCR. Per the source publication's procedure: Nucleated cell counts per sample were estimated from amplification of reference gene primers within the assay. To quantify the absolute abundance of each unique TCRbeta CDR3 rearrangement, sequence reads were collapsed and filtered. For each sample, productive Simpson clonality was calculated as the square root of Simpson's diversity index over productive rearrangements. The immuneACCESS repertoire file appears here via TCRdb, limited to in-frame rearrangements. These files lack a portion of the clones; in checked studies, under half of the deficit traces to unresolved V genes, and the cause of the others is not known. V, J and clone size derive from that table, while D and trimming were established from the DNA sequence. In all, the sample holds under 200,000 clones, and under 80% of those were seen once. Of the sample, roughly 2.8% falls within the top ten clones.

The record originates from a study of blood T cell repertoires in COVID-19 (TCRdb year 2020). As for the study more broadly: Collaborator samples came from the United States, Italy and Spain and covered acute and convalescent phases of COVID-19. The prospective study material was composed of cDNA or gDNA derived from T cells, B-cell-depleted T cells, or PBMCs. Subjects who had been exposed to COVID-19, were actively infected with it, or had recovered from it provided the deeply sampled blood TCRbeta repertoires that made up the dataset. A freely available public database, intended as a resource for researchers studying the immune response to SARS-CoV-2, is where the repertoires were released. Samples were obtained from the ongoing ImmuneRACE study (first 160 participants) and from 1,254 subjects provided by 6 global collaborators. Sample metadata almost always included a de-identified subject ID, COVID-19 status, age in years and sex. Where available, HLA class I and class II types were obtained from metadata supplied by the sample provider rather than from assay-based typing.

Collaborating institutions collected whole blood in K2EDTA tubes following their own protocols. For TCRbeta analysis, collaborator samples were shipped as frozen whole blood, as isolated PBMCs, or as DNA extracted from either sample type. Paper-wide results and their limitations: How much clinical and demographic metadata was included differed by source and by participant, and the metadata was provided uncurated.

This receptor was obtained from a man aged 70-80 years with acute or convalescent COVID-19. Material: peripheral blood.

The CDR3 protein sequence reads: CSATGQGASGYTF. The DNA sequence reads TGCAGCGCTACGGGACAGGGGGCCTCTGGCTACACCTTC. This chain is built from TRBV29-1 and TRBJ1-2, and TRBD1 aligns with 12 junction nucleotides. In the germline V gene, CDR1 corresponds to SQVTM and CDR2 to ANQGSEA. Compared with germline, V lacks 7 bases and J lacks 7 bases; bases without a gene match: 7. There are 13 amino acids in the CDR3, from cysteine to phenylalanine inclusive. CDR3 DNA only is kept here, 39 bases in frame from base 1.